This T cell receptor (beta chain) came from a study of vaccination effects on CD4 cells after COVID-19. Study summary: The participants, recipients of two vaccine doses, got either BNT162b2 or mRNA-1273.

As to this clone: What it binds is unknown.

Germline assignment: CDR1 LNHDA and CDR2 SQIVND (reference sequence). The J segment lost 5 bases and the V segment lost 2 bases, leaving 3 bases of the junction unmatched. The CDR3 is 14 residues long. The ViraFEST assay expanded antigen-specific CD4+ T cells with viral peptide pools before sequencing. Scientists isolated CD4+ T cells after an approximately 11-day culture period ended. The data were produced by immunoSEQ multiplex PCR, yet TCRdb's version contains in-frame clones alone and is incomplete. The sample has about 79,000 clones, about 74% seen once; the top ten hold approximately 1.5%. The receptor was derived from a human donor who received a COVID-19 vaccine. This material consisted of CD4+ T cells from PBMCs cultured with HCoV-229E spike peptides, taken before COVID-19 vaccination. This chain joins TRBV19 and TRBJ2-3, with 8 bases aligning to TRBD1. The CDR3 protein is CASSIQGAGDTQYF. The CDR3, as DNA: TGTGCCAGTAGTATACAGGGGGCAGGAGATACGCAGTATTTT.